This is a list of T cell receptor beta chains from one sample in a study of cytomegalovirus exposure and HLA in healthy donors. The assay was immunoSEQ multiplex PCR, and TCRdb's table has in-frame clones only and misses some. Of some 170,000 clones listed, 65% to 80% were seen once; the top ten hold approximately 4.4%. Sequenced: PBMCs. These receptors originate from a man between 18 and 35 years old in good health and CMV-seropositive. Both conserved end residues are part of each CDR3. D genes are given only for firm matches. The listing skips clone size in some rows; elsewhere it reads once, few, many or a size class.

TRBJ1-1 | - | - | TRBV5-1 | CASSLEGQNTEAFF | TGCGCCAGCAGCTTGGAGGGACAGAACACTGAAGCTTTCTTT
TRBJ2-2 | - | - | TRBV19 | CASSSGWELFF | TGTGCCAGTAGCTCCGGGTGGGAGCTGTTTTTT
TRBJ1-1 | - | - | TRBV5-1 | CASSRETGRNTEAFF | TGCGCCAGCAGCCGAGAGACAGGCCGGAACACTGAAGCTTTCTTT
TRBJ2-5 | - | - | TRBV28 | CASSTEETQYF | TGTGCCAGCAGTACAGAAGAGACCCAGTACTTC
TRBJ2-1 | - | - | TRBV5-4 | CASSLDRTVYNEQFF | TGTGCCAGCAGTCTCGACCGGACAGTCTACAATGAGCAGTTCTTC
TRBJ2-5 | - | - | TRBV4-1 | CASSQVLDQKQETQYF | TGCGCCAGCAGCCAAGTTCTAGACCAGAAGCAAGAGACCCAGTACTTC
TRBJ1-1 | few | - | TRBV6-4 | CASRGTSNTEAFF | TGTGCCAGCAGGGGCACATCGAACACTGAAGCTTTCTTT
TRBJ2-3 | - | - | TRBV5-1 | CASSSDAVSTDTQYF | TGCGCCAGCAGCTCCGACGCGGTGAGCACAGATACGCAGTATTTT
TRBJ2-1 | - | TRBD2 | TRBV5-1 | CASSSGLPIYNEQFF | TGCGCCAGCAGCTCGGGACTACCTATATACAATGAGCAGTTCTTC
TRBJ2-1 | - | - | TRBV11-2 | CASSLVGALYNEQFF | TGTGCCAGCAGCTTAGTGGGGGCACTCTACAATGAGCAGTTCTTC
TRBJ2-1 | - | TRBD1 | TRBV5-1 | CASKSPLDRGDEQFF | TGCGCCAGCAAGTCCCCCTTGGACAGGGGCGATGAGCAGTTCTTC
TRBJ2-5 | few | - | TRBV7-2 | CASSFQRGQETQYF | TGTGCCAGCAGCTTTCAAAGGGGGCAAGAGACCCAGTACTTC
TRBJ1-4 | few | TRBD1 | TRBV5-1 | CASSLTGTGGSEKLFF | TGCGCCAGCAGCCTAACCGGGACAGGGGGCAGTGAAAAACTGTTTTTT
TRBJ1-2 | - | TRBD1 | TRBV29-1 | CSVHTMTGSNYGYTF | TGCAGCGTTCATACTATGACAGGGAGTAACTATGGCTACACCTTC
TRBJ2-3 | - | - | TRBV19 | CASSPNTASTDTQYF | TGTGCCAGTAGCCCTAACACAGCTTCCACAGATACGCAGTATTTT
TRBJ1-4 | - | - | TRBV20-1 | CSANLAEELFF | TGCAGTGCTAATTTAGCTGAAGAACTGTTTTTT
TRBJ1-1 | few | TRBD1 | TRBV7-7 | CASSLFPDRERNLEAFF | TGTGCTAGCAGCTTGTTTCCCGACAGGGAACGGAATCTTGAAGCTTTCTTT
TRBJ2-1 | - | TRBD2 | TRBV7-2 | CASSSLAGSYNEQFF | TGTGCCAGCAGCTCATTAGCGGGCTCCTACAATGAGCAGTTCTTC
TRBJ2-3 | - | TRBD2 | TRBV25-1 | CASSDRTSGRGGGDTQYF | TGTGCCAGCAGTGACCGGACTAGCGGGAGAGGGGGCGGGGATACGCAGTATTTT
TRBJ1-2 | - | - | TRBV28 | CASSPGGEAGIYGYTF | TGTGCCAGCAGCCCCGGGGGGGAGGCGGGAATTTATGGCTACACCTTC
TRBJ2-1 | few | TRBD2 | TRBV19 | CASRGGMAGNYNEQFF | TGTGCCAGTAGGGGGGGGATGGCAGGAAACTACAATGAGCAGTTCTTC
TRBJ1-1 | - | - | TRBV15 | CATSRDVRPGGMNTEAFF | TGTGCCACCAGCAGAGATGTGAGGCCAGGAGGAATGAACACTGAAGCTTTCTTT
TRBJ2-1 | - | TRBD2 | TRBV6-1 | CASSSSSGSYNEQFF | TGTGCCAGCAGTTCGTCTAGCGGGAGCTACAATGAGCAGTTCTTC
TRBJ1-2 | - | TRBD1 | TRBV28 | CASSSDRGAYGYTF | TGTGCCAGCAGTTCTGACAGGGGCGCTTATGGCTACACCTTC
TRBJ2-2 | - | TRBD1 | TRBV11-2 | CASSRSGTGGNTGELFF | TGTGCCAGCAGCCGGTCCGGGACAGGGGGAAACACCGGGGAGCTGTTTTTT
TRBJ1-5 | few | TRBD1 | TRBV27 | CASSPGQRNQPQHF | TGTGCCAGCAGCCCGGGACAGAGAAATCAGCCCCAGCATTTT
TRBJ1-2 | - | - | TRBV25-1 | CASRRGGATFYGYTF | TGTGCCAGCAGGCGAGGGGGGGCGACCTTCTATGGCTACACCTTC
TRBJ1-1 | - | - | TRBV6-5 | CASSSLGQKNTEAFF | TGTGCCAGCAGTTCCCTTGGACAGAAGAACACTGAAGCTTTCTTT
TRBJ1-4 | - | TRBD1 | TRBV6-6 | CASRTGTVTNEKLFF | TGTGCCAGCAGAACTGGGACAGTTACGAATGAAAAACTGTTTTTT
TRBJ2-3 | few | TRBD1 | TRBV9 | CASTPGQNTDTQYF | TGTGCCAGCACCCCGGGACAGAACACAGATACGCAGTATTTT
TRBJ1-1 | few | TRBD1 | TRBV27 | CASSVQGGVTEAFF | TGTGCCAGCAGTGTACAGGGGGGGGTGACTGAAGCTTTCTTT
TRBJ2-1 | - | TRBD2 | TRBV7-9 | CASSGRRESNNEQFF | TGTGCCAGCAGCGGTCGGCGGGAGTCCAACAATGAGCAGTTCTTC
TRBJ1-4 | - | - | TRBV19 | CATRTGNEKLFF | TGTGCCACACGGACTGGGAACGAAAAACTGTTTTTT
TRBJ1-2 | - | - | TRBV28 | CASSGRTDANYGYTF | TGTGCCAGCAGTGGACGGACAGACGCTAACTATGGCTACACCTTC
TRBJ1-4 | few | - | TRBV6-5 | CASSYSGRADEKLFF | TGTGCCAGCAGTTACTCGGGGAGGGCGGATGAAAAACTGTTTTTT
TRBJ2-1 | - | TRBD2 | TRBV5-6 | CASSLGLAGAYNEQFF | TGTGCCAGCAGCCTGGGACTAGCGGGGGCTTACAATGAGCAGTTCTTC
TRBJ1-2 | - | - | TRBV9 | CASSVVEGEGYTF | TGTGCCAGCAGCGTAGTCGAGGGAGAAGGCTACACCTTC
TRBJ1-2 | - | - | TRBV29-1 | CSVEEGGISRGYTF | TGCAGCGTTGAAGAGGGAGGGATTTCTCGGGGCTACACCTTC
TRBJ2-1 | once | TRBD2 | TRBV5-1 | CASSLGLGPHNEQFF | TGCGCCAGCAGCTTAGGACTAGGTCCCCACAATGAGCAGTTCTTC
TRBJ2-1 | - | - | TRBV5-4 | CASSPQGGEQFF | TGTGCCAGCAGCCCCCAGGGCGGTGAGCAGTTCTTC
TRBJ1-2 | - | TRBD1 | TRBV7-9 | CASSLGGTGLLHGYTF | TGTGCCAGCAGCTTAGGAGGGACAGGGCTTCTCCATGGCTACACCTTC
TRBJ1-2 | - | TRBD1 | TRBV6-1 | CASSEPGQGASSYGYTF | TGTGCCAGCAGTGAGCCGGGACAGGGGGCTAGTAGCTATGGCTACACCTTC
TRBJ2-5 | - | - | TRBV11-2 | CASSLDGGPQETQYF | TGTGCCAGCAGCTTAGACGGCGGGCCCCAAGAGACCCAGTACTTC